This TCR beta chain was sequenced during a study of spatial heterogeneity in lung cancer (dated by TCRdb to about 2019). In the study overall: Beta-chain transcripts were consistently detected in greater numbers than alpha-chain transcripts, which likely reflected higher beta-chain transcript abundance. In the raw uncorrected reads, each unique combination of TCR and UMI appeared more than ten times on average. In non-small cell lung cancer, the study made a quantitative comparison of TCR alpha and beta repertoires among multiple tumor regions, matched nontumor lung and blood. The study linked features of the TCR repertoire to counts of nonsynonymous mutations, which were determined by whole-exome sequencing of tumor tissue. Both alpha and beta chains were TCR-sequenced in 220 or so tumor regions, 64 matched nontumor lung samples and 45 to 60 PBMC samples obtained at surgery. Here is what the overall study found, with its caveats: Ubiquitous expanded tumor TCRs showed up in blood more often at tumor resection than at routine follow-up. Confirming at a functional level the hypothesis that regional TCRs recognize regional mutations was considered to require additional single-cell paired TCR alpha and beta sequencing.

The label giving this sample's time point can be read as: sample taken at primary tumor resection. TCR sequencing used whole RNA extracted from tumor and nontumor lung tissue, or from cryopreserved PBMC samples, without cell sorting. Samples were obtained from about 69 patients with early-stage, untreated non-small cell lung cancer from the lung TRACERx cohort. Patients were selected for TCR sequencing only if sufficient RNA was available from at least two tumor regions. This clonotype has a count of ten or more. Its antigen is not yet known. The input lacks base qualities; no much larger clone sits a single base away. The CDR3 runs 14 residues from the cysteine to the phenylalanine. Of all the DNA, just the CDR3 is kept, 42 bases in frame from base 1. V and J are trimmed by 5 bases and 0 bases, and the gene matches miss 0 bases of the junction. CDR1 and CDR2 (MNHEY, SVGAGI) derive from the germline V gene.

The receptor library was made with 5' RACE. TCRdb records NextSeq 500 as the sequencer. To allow correction of PCR and sequencing errors, the TCR library protocol tagged every TCR cDNA molecule with a unique molecular identifier. In the original analysis: TCR identification, UMI-based error correction and CDR3 extraction were performed with Decombinator tools. Expanded TCRs were defined as those above a frequency of 2 per 1,000, corresponding to the top 1% of the tumor frequency distribution. Rényi diversity was computed with the R vegan package after subsampling each repertoire 100 times to 5,000 TCRs. CDR3 similarity networks were constructed using string-kernel similarity of amino acid triplets, with links drawn between CDR3s whose pairwise similarity was above 0.82. TCRdb reanalyzed the raw reads on its own, using fastp at Q25 for trimming and MiXCR for clone calling, and kept in-frame beta chains. Under each unique CDR3 protein, matching rows form one entry showing the most common genes and DNA. These V and J calls derive from TCRdb rather than the authors' analysis. The sample has roughly 40,000 distinct CDR3 sequences on record, 6% to 7% of them singletons. Around 42% of the sample belongs to the ten largest clones.

This TCR came from a female donor with early-stage non-small cell lung cancer. The chain couples TRBV6-5 to TRBJ1-5; TRBD1 fits 8 bases in the junction. The sequencing here drew on PBMCs, taken at surgery. The CDR3 loop reads CASSGQGSNQPQHF. In nucleotide form, the sequence is TGTGCCAGCAGTGGACAGGGTAGCAATCAGCCCCAGCATTTT.